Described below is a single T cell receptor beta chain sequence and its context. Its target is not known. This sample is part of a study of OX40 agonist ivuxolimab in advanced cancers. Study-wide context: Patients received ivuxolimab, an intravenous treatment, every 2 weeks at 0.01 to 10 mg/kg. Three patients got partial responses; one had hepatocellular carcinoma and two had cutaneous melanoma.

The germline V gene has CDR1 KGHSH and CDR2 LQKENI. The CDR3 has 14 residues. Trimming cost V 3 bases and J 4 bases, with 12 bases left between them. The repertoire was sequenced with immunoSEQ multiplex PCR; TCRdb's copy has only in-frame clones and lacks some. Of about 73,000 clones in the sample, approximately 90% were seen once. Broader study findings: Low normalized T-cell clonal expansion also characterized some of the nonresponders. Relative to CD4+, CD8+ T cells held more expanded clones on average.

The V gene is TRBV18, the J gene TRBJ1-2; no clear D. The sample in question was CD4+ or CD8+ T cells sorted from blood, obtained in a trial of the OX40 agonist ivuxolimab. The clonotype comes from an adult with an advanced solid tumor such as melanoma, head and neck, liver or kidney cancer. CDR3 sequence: CASSPLTISYGYTF. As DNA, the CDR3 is TGTGCCAGCTCACCTCTAACGATCAGCTATGGCTACACCTTC.